A single sample gave rise to the 6 T cell receptor beta chains below, sequenced in a study of blood T cell repertoires in COVID-19. Profiled with immunoSEQ multiplex PCR; TCRdb holds only in-frame clones, not every one. The sample contains tens of thousands of clones, about 80% of which appear only once. Sequences were obtained from peripheral blood. The receptors stem from a man aged 25-45 years with COVID-19, enrolled during active disease.

The chain links TRBV18 to TRBJ2-1; possibly TRBD1 for D (5 bases). The germline V gene has CDR1 KGHSH and CDR2 LQKENI. The V end lost 2 bases, the J end lost 0 bases, and 23 bases lay between the germline ends. The CDR3 contains 20 residues. As DNA, the CDR3 is TGTGCCAGCTCACCAAATTCGCCCACAGGTTACTCTAGCTCCTACAATGAGCAGTTCTTC. Its translation is CASSPNSPTGYSSSYNEQFF.

The V call is TRBV4-3, the J call TRBJ2-7; D possibly corresponds to TRBD1 (5 bases). CDR1 is LGHNA, CDR2 YSLEER, per germline. Trimming pared 2 bases from V and 7 bases from J, leaving 15 bases between. The CDR3 length is 14 residues. The DNA for the CDR3 is TGCGCCAGCAGCCAATCCCAGGGTACGGAGGAGCAGTACTTC. Its protein product is CASSQSQGTEEQYF.

This clone was observed a few times. This chain uses TRBV6-1 with TRBJ2-1; TRBD1 agrees at 9 bases. The germline CDR1 and CDR2 sequences are MNHNS and SASEGT. V lost 1 base and J lost 6; bases outside the gene matches: 4. This CDR3 contains 15 residues. CDR3 nucleotide sequence: TGTGCCAGCAGTGAAGATGGGACAGGGTCCAATGAGCAGTTCTTC. This sequence encodes CASSEDGTGSNEQFF.

Only a few counts were recorded for this clone. The rearrangement links TRBV6-5 to TRBJ1-2, with TRBD1 matching 7 bases. The V gene end was trimmed by 5 bases and the J gene end by 4 bases; junction bases not matched to a gene: 10. The CDR3 has 15 amino acids. Germline V CDR1 and CDR2: MNHEY, SVGAGI. The CDR3 DNA follows: TGTGCCAGCAGTCAGCAAGGGGGCCACCCCTATGGCTACACCTTC. Protein sequence: CASSQQGGHPYGYTF.

The chain links TRBV30 to TRBJ1-2, with unresolved D. Germline CDR1 is GTSNPN and CDR2 is SVGIG (reference sequence). The CDR3 runs 10 residues. CDR3: CAFWRVGYTF. The CDR3 DNA is TGTGCGTTTTGGAGGGTAGGCTACACCTTC.

The chain has TRBV9 and TRBJ2-7; 7 bases line up with TRBD1. The CDR3 totals 14 residues. CDR1 SGDLS and CDR2 YYNGEE come from the germline V gene. J gave up 3 bases and V 4 bases, and 7 bases lay outside the gene matches. DNA of the CDR3: TGTGCCAGCAGCCCCGGGACAGATTACTACGAGCAGTACTTC. Its translation: CASSPGTDYYEQYF.